One sample yielded the 27 T cell receptor beta chains listed below, sequenced in a study of blood T cell repertoires in COVID-19. Data came from immunoSEQ multiplex PCR; TCRdb stores just in-frame clones and leaves some out. This sample carries roughly 300,000 clones, approximately 84% of them seen once, and the ten largest clones take more than 1%. The sequenced material came from PBMCs or T cells enriched from blood (not recorded which). The receptors come from a woman in her thirties who had recovered from COVID-19.

The chain uses TRBV28 and TRBJ2-3; 9 bases agree with TRBD1. This CDR3 has 14 amino acids. Germline CDR1 MDHEN, CDR2 SYDVKM. With V trimmed by 3 bases and J by 4 bases, 2 bases remained unmatched. The CDR3 DNA is TGTGCCAGCAGTTTGGGACAGGGAGCAGATACGCAGTATTTT. Translating gives CASSLGQGADTQYF.

The rearrangement uses TRBV5-5 and TRBJ2-5, with D perhaps TRBD1 (6 bases). The CDR3 consists of 17 residues. CDR1 is SGHKS and CDR2 is YYEKEE in the germline V gene (reference sequence). V was cut by 0 bases and J by 1 base, with 16 bases left in between. CDR3 protein: CASSLEPSGTLQETQYF. DNA of the CDR3: TGTGCCAGCAGCTTGGAACCTAGTGGGACACTCCAAGAGACCCAGTACTTC. Looking up the rest from reference TRBV5-5 and TRBJ2-5 gives the full variable domain: DAGVTQSPTHLIKTRGQQVTLRCSPISGHKSVSWYQQVLGQGPQFIFQYYEKEERGRGNFPDRFSARQFPNYSSELNVNALLLGDSALYLCASSLEPSGTLQETQYFGPGTRLLVL.

This clone was detected only a few times. V usage is TRBV19 and J usage is TRBJ1-1; D is uncertain. Deletions cut 3 bases from V and 1 base from J, with 9 bases between. The length of the CDR3 is 14 residues. Germline CDR1 LNHDA, CDR2 SQIVND (reference sequence). CDR3 nucleotide sequence: TGTGCCAGTAGTATCCGGGTAAAGAACACTGAAGCTTTCTTT. Amino acids: CASSIRVKNTEAFF. Combining the CDR3 with reference TRBV19 and TRBJ1-1 gives the whole variable domain DGGITQSPKYLFRKEGQNVTLSCEQNLNHDAMYWYRQDPGQGLRLIYYSQIVNDFQKGDIAEGYSVSREKKESFPLTVTSAQKNPTAFYLCASSIRVKNTEAFFGQGTRLTVV.

V gene TRBV5-1 combines with J gene TRBJ1-1; D is ambiguous. Germline loops: CDR1 SGHRS, CDR2 YFSETQ. V was clipped by 7 bases and J by 2 bases, with 18 bases between them. CDR3 length: 15 residues. CDR3 residues: CASEKGVGRNTEAFF. The CDR3 DNA reads as TGCGCCAGCGAAAAGGGAGTCGGCAGAAACACTGAAGCTTTCTTT.

The rearrangement uses TRBV5-1 and TRBJ1-2; TRBD1 might be the D (5 bases). CDR1 SGHRS and CDR2 YFSETQ come from the germline V gene. CDR3 size: 18 residues. Trimming shortened V by 4 bases and J by 5 bases, and 27 bases separated the two germline ends. The CDR3 DNA reads TGCGCCAGCAGCCCCTTAGTGAGCAGGGAAGGGCGGGAGTATGGCTACACCTTC. This encodes CASSPLVSREGREYGYTF.

The J gene is TRBJ2-7, the V gene TRBV4-1; the D is unclear. With 0 bases removed from V and 6 bases from J, the gap between germline ends came to 6 bases. This CDR3 is 12 amino acids long. Germline CDR1 reads MGHRA; CDR2 reads YSYEKL. The CDR3 spells CASSQEVGEQYF. The DNA of the CDR3 is TGCGCCAGCAGCCAAGAGGTCGGCGAGCAGTACTTC.

CDR3 sequence: CASSPQGGDYGYTF. CDR3 nucleotides: TGTGCCAGTAGTCCCCAGGGAGGGGATTATGGCTACACCTTC. The chain couples TRBV19 to TRBJ1-2, with D possibly matching TRBD1 (5 bases). Germline lookup yields CDR1 LNHDA and CDR2 SQIVND (reference sequence). The V and J ends lost 5 bases and 5 bases respectively, with 15 bases between them. The CDR3 loop spans 14 amino acids.

The J gene is TRBJ1-2, the V gene TRBV19; 7 nucleotides align to TRBD1. The CDR3 has 13 residues. CDR1 and CDR2 (germline): LNHDA, SQIVND (reference sequence). J was trimmed by 6 bases and V by 8 bases; bases with no gene match: 9. DNA for the CDR3: TGTGCCAGTTTGGGACAGCAAATTGATGGCTACACCTTC. The encoded protein is CASLGQQIDGYTF.

The DNA of the CDR3 is TGCGCCAGCAGCGCCCGTCCGGGACAGGGGGCGGACACCGGGGAGCTGTTTTTT. Protein sequence: CASSARPGQGADTGELFF. V is TRBV5-1 and J is TRBJ2-2, with 12 bases aligning to TRBD1. Germline loops: CDR1 SGHRS, CDR2 YFSETQ. The ends lost 4 bases at V and 3 bases at J; junction bases unmatched: 10. The CDR3 covers 18 residues.

This clone was recorded once. The chain links TRBV5-4 to TRBJ2-1, with 10 positions matching TRBD2. The CDR3 runs 16 residues. CDR1 SGHNT and CDR2 YYREEE come from the germline V gene (reference sequence). V gave up 6 bases and J gave up 6 bases; unmatched junction bases: 12. The CDR3 protein is CASTRSGGLPGNEQFF. The CDR3 coding sequence is TGTGCCAGCACCCGTAGCGGGGGGCTCCCGGGCAATGAGCAGTTCTTC.

The rearrangement links TRBV9 to TRBJ2-6; 10 bases align to TRBD1. Germline V gene lookup returns CDR1 SGDLS and CDR2 YYNGEE. The CDR3 is 17 amino acids. The trim removed 4 bases at V and 1 base at J, leaving 5 bases unmatched. For the CDR3, the DNA is TGTGCCAGCAGCTCTCGGACAGGGGGTTCTGGGGCCAACGTCCTGACTTTC. Encoded protein: CASSSRTGGSGANVLTF.

The rearrangement joins TRBV19 to TRBJ2-1; 7 nucleotides match TRBD2. The CDR3 is made up of 15 amino acids. Germline trimming cut 8 bases from V and 2 bases from J; bases unmatched to any gene: 9. Germline-derived CDR1 and CDR2 are LNHDA and SQIVND (reference sequence). DNA for the CDR3: TGTGCCAGTGGGGACGGGGGGTTGGCCTACAATGAGCAGTTCTTC. It is translated as CASGDGGLAYNEQFF. The whole variable domain, remainder taken from reference TRBV19 and TRBJ2-1, is DGGITQSPKYLFRKEGQNVTLSCEQNLNHDAMYWYRQDPGQGLRLIYYSQIVNDFQKGDIAEGYSVSREKKESFPLTVTSAQKNPTAFYLCASGDGGLAYNEQFFGPGTRLTVL.

Here the CDR3 reads CAWSVSPAGPGSLGYTF. The CDR3 nucleotides are TGTGCCTGGAGTGTAAGCCCTGCGGGACCGGGGTCCTTGGGCTACACCTTC. The chain employs TRBV30 and TRBJ1-2, with D possibly TRBD1 on 5 matching bases. CDR3 size: 17 residues. CDR1 and CDR2 (germline): GTSNPN, SVGIG (reference sequence). V shed 0 bases and J shed 8 bases, with 25 bases lying between them.

This clone is a singleton in its sample. The rearrangement joins TRBV7-9 to TRBJ2-7; 9 bases match TRBD1. Trimming removed 1 base from V and 4 bases from J; junction bases left unmatched: 5. CDR3 size: 15 residues. Germline V gene data show CDR1 as SEHNR and CDR2 as FQNEAQ (reference sequence). DNA of the CDR3: TGTGCCAGCAGCTTAGGACAGGGGGTTAGGTACGAGCAGTACTTC. This codes for CASSLGQGVRYEQYF.

This chain joins TRBV24-1 and TRBJ2-1; D is possibly TRBD1 (5 bases). Trimming left V 9 bases short and J 9 bases short, with 20 bases between. There are 14 residues in the CDR3. CDR1 is KGHDR and CDR2 is SFDVKD in the germline V gene. CDR3 nucleotide sequence: TGTGCCACCGGAAAAAAGGAAGGGGTCGGTGAGCAGTTCTTC. Translating it yields CATGKKEGVGEQFF.

The chain links TRBV10-2 to TRBJ2-5, with 8 positions matching TRBD1. V dropped 3 bases and J dropped 6; count of bases not matched to a gene: 9. Germline CDR1 reads WSHSY; CDR2 reads SAAADI. This CDR3 has 15 amino acids. CDR3 sequence reads: CASSDGDRGIQTQYF. The CDR3, as DNA: TGCGCCAGCAGTGACGGAGACAGGGGCATCCAGACCCAGTACTTC.

V usage is TRBV2 and J usage is TRBJ2-5; 9 nucleotides match TRBD2. The V and J ends lost 6 bases and 2 bases, in that order; junction bases with no gene match: 4. Germline assignment: CDR1 SNHLY and CDR2 FYNNEI. The CDR3 totals 14 residues. CDR3 nucleotide sequence: TGTGCCAGCAGGACTAGCGGCTTACAAGAGACCCAGTACTTC. Translated, it gives CASRTSGLQETQYF. The full variable domain, in which reference TRBV2 and TRBJ2-5 provide the parts outside the CDR3, is EPEVTQTPSHQVTQMGQEVILRCVPISNHLYFYWYRQILGQKVEFLVSFYNNEISEKSEIFDDQFSVERPDGSNFTLKIRSTKLEDSAMYFCASRTSGLQETQYFGPGTRLLVL.

The V gene is TRBV12-3 or TRBV12-4, the J gene TRBJ1-1; D is undetermined. Trimming left V 6 bases short and J 5 bases short, with 10 bases between. This CDR3 region has 12 residues. The CDR3 DNA is TGTGCCAGCAGCCGGGAGGAAACTGAAGCTTTCTTT. It is translated as CASSREETEAFF.

This clone was observed a single time. Written as DNA, the CDR3 is TGTGCCAGCAGCCCTCGGGGACAGGGTTCGGTGAACACTGAAGCTTTCTTT. Translating gives CASSPRGQGSVNTEAFF. The rearrangement joins TRBV7-2 to TRBJ1-1; 9 bases are a match to TRBD1. The CDR3 consists of 17 residues. Germline assignment: CDR1 SGHTA and CDR2 FQGNSA. Germline trimming cut 5 bases from V and 0 bases from J; bases unmatched to any gene: 10.

The table lists this clone with a few counts. The chain couples TRBV6-1 to TRBJ1-6; D is ambiguous. Between the trimmed V and J ends, which lost 2 bases and 7 bases, there was a span of 6 bases. The germline gives CDR1 MNHNS, CDR2 SASEGT. The CDR3 sequence is 13 residues long. As DNA, the CDR3 is TGTGCCAGCAGTGAATACGGGAATTCACCCCTCCACTTT. This sequence encodes CASSEYGNSPLHF.

The chain joins TRBV9 to TRBJ1-2, with D maybe TRBD1 (5 bases). Germline lookup yields CDR1 SGDLS and CDR2 YYNGEE. The CDR3 is 14 residues long. Between the trimmed V and J ends, which lost 3 bases and 5 bases, there was a span of 14 bases. CDR3 loop: CASSAAGQLYGYTF. The CDR3 DNA is TGTGCCAGCAGCGCCGCGGGGCAGTTATATGGCTACACCTTC.

The chain employs TRBV28 and TRBJ2-3; D ambiguous. CDR3 length: 12 residues. Germline CDR1 is MDHEN and CDR2 is SYDVKM. The V end was cut by 8 bases, the J end by 4 bases, with 10 bases between. The CDR3 loop reads CASRASADTQYF. The CDR3 DNA is TGTGCCAGCCGAGCGAGTGCAGATACGCAGTATTTT.

The chain uses TRBV7-2 and TRBJ2-3, with TRBD2 matching over 11 bases. The CDR3 sequence is 16 residues long. J gave up 4 bases and V 2 bases, and 5 bases lay outside the gene matches. Germline CDR1 SGHTA, CDR2 FQGNSA. CDR3 residues: CASSLNPSGGPDTQYF. In nucleotides, the CDR3 is TGTGCCAGCAGCTTAAATCCTAGCGGGGGGCCAGATACGCAGTATTTT.

The gene calls are TRBV9 and TRBJ2-5; TRBD1 agrees at 9 bases. Trimming removed 0 bases from V and 3 bases from J; junction bases left unmatched: 9. Germline V gives CDR1 SGDLS, CDR2 YYNGEE. The CDR3 has 17 residues. The CDR3 here is CASSVAPGQGIKETQYF. DNA of the CDR3: TGTGCCAGCAGCGTAGCCCCCGGACAGGGGATCAAAGAGACCCAGTACTTC.

The rearrangement links TRBV5-1 to TRBJ2-7; weak D call: TRBD2 (7 bases). Per the germline V gene, CDR1 is SGHRS and CDR2 is YFSETQ. The CDR3 covers 15 residues. Trimming left V 0 bases short and J 4 bases short, with 14 bases between. CDR3 DNA sequence: TGCGCCAGCAGCTTGGTGCCAGGGGAGGGATACGAGCAGTACTTC. This encodes CASSLVPGEGYEQYF. Full variable domain (outside the CDR3, taken from reference TRBV5-1 and TRBJ2-7): KAGVTQTPRYLIKTRGQQVTLSCSPISGHRSVSWYQQTPGQGLQFLFEYFSETQRNKGNFPGRFSGRQFSNSRSEMNVSTLELGDSALYLCASSLVPGEGYEQYFGPGTRLTVT.

The chain links TRBV7-6 to TRBJ1-3; D may be TRBD1 (6 bases). The CDR3 contains 16 residues. V dropped 1 base and J dropped 4 bases, with 14 bases sitting between them. CDR1 and CDR2 from the germline V gene are SGHVS and FNYEAQ. CDR3 bases: TGTGCCAGCAGCTTAGGAACGAACAGGGCAGGAAACACCATATATTTT. Amino acids: CASSLGTNRAGNTIYF.

The rearrangement joins TRBV7-8 to TRBJ2-5, with TRBD2 matching over 11 bases. V was clipped by 4 bases and J by 5 bases; unmatched bases: 6. The CDR3 spans 15 residues. Per the germline V gene, CDR1 is SGHVS and CDR2 is FQNEAQ. The CDR3 loop reads CASSSQLAGVETQYF. DNA of the CDR3: TGTGCCAGCAGCTCACAACTAGCGGGGGTGGAGACCCAGTACTTC.